The present T cell receptor (beta chain) was sequenced within a study of T cells after yellow fever vaccination. The CDR3 has 15 residues. V was cut by 0 bases and J by 5 bases, with 8 bases left in between. The V gene's germline CDR1 is SEHNR and CDR2 FQNEAQ (reference sequence). TCRdb redid the calling of the 5' RACE reads with MiXCR, one entry per CDR3 protein. The data contain fewer than 450,000 distinct CDR3 sequences, roughly 7.5% of them singletons. This chain links TRBV7-9 with TRBJ1-6; D not resolved. The sample here was PBMCs, taken more than 35 days after the first yellow fever vaccination. The TCR was taken from a man between 18 and 29 years old who received the YFV17D yellow fever vaccine. The CDR3 is CASSLAGGHNSPLHF. CDR3 in DNA: TGTGCCAGCAGCTTAGCGGGAGGGCATAATTCACCCCTCCACTTT.